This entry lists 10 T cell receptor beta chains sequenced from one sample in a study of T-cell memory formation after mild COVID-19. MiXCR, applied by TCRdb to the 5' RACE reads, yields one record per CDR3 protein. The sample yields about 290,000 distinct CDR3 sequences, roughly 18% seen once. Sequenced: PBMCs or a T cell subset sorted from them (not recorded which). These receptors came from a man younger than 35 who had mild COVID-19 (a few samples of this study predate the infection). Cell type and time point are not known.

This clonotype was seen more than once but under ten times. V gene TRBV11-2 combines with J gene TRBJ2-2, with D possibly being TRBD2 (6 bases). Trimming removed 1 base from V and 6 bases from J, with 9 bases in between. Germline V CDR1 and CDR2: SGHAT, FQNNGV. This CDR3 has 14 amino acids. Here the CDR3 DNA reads TGTGCCAGCAGCTTAGGGGCGGGGCCCGGGGAGCTGTTTTTT. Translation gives CASSLGAGPGELFF.

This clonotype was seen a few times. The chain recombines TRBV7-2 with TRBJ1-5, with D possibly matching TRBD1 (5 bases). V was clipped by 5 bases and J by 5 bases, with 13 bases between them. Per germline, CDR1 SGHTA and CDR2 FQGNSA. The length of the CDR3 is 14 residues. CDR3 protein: CASSVGAGDQPQHF. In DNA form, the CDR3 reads TGTGCCAGCAGCGTAGGGGCGGGGGATCAGCCCCAGCATTTT. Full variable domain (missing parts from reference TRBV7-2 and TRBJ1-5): GAGVSQSPSNKVTEKGKDVELRCDPISGHTALYWYRQSLGQGLEFLIYFQGNSAPDKSGLPSDRFSAERTGGSVSTLTIQRTQQEDSAVYLCASSVGAGDQPQHFGDGTRLSIL.

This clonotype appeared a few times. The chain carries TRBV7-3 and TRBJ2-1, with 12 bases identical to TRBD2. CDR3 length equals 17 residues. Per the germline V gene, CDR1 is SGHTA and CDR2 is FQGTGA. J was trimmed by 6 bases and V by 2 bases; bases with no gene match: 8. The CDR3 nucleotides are TGTGCCAGCAGCTTATCAGCTCTAGCGGGGGGGCTCAATGAGCAGTTCTTC. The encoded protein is CASSLSALAGGLNEQFF. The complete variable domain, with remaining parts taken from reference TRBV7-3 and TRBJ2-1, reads GAGVSQTPSNKVTEKGKYVELRCDPISGHTALYWYRQSLGQGPEFLIYFQGTGAADDSGLPNDRFFAVRPEGSVSTLKIQRTERGDSAVYLCASSLSALAGGLNEQFFGPGTRLTVL.

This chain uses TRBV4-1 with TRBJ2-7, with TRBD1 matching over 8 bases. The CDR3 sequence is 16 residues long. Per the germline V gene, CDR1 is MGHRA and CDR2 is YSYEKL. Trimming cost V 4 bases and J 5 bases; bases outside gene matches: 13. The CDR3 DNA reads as TGCGCCAGCAGCCCCCTATTTCGGGACAGGCCCCACGAGCAGTACGTC. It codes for CASSPLFRDRPHEQYV.

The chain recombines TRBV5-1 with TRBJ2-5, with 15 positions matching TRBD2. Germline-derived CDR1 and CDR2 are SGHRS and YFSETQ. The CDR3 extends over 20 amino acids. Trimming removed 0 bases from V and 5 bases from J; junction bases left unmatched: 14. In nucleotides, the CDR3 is TGCGCCAGCAGCTTGGTCCCCGGGACTAGCGGGGGGACCCTCCCGGAGACCCAGTACTTC. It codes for CASSLVPGTSGGTLPETQYF.

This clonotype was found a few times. The CDR3: CASSSRRGRSPLHF. The DNA of the CDR3 is TGTGCCAGCAGCTCACGGCGGGGGCGTTCACCCCTCCACTTT. J is TRBJ1-6 and V is TRBV7-2; D is possibly TRBD1 (6 bases). V gave up 4 bases and J gave up 9 bases, with 13 bases separating them. The length of the CDR3 is 14 residues. Germline CDR1 and CDR2: SGHTA and FQGNSA.

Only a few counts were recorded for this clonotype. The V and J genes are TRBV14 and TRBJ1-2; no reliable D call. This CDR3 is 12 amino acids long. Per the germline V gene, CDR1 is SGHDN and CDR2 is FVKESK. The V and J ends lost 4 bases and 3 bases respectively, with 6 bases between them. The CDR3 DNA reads TGTGCCAGCAGCCCGGCGGACTATGGCTACACCTTC. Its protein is CASSPADYGYTF.

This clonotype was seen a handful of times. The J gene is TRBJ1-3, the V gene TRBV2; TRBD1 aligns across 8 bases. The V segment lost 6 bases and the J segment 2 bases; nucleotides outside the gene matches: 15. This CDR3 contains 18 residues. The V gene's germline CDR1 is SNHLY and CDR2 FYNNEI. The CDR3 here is CASRGLAGTGSAGNTIYF. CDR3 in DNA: TGTGCCAGCAGGGGGTTGGCCGGGACAGGCTCAGCTGGAAACACCATATATTTT.

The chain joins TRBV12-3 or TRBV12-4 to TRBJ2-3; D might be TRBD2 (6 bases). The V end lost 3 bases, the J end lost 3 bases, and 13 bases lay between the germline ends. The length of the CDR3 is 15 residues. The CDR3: CASSFTGGKTDTQYF. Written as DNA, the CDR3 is TGTGCCAGCAGTTTCACCGGGGGTAAAACAGATACGCAGTATTTT.

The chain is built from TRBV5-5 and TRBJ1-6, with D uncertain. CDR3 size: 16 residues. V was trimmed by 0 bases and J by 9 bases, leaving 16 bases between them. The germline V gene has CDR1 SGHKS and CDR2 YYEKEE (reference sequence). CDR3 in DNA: TGTGCCAGCAGCTTGGGGACGATCGAATGGGGTTCACCCCTCCACTTT. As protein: CASSLGTIEWGSPLHF. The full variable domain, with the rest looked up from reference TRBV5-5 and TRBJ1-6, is DAGVTQSPTHLIKTRGQQVTLRCSPISGHKSVSWYQQVLGQGPQFIFQYYEKEERGRGNFPDRFSARQFPNYSSELNVNALLLGDSALYLCASSLGTIEWGSPLHFGNGTRLTVT.